This T cell receptor beta chain emerged from a study of neurological immune-mediated disorders (dated 2019 in TCRdb). The study in broad terms: Among the 35 or so multiple sclerosis patients, about 30 had relapsing-remitting MS and 3 had secondary progressive MS. Using UMI-based sequencing, the study compared peripheral blood TCR-beta repertoires from patients with HTLV-I-associated myelopathy (HAM/TSP), patients with multiple sclerosis, and healthy controls. Alongside PBMC samples, the set of some 100 TCR-beta libraries contained longitudinal samples, technical triplicates, and paired CD4+ and CD8+ T-cell subsets that had been sorted. The cohort included 60 to 75 subjects: roughly 15 with HAM/TSP, about 35 with multiple sclerosis, and around 20 healthy controls.

Findings and caveats that apply to the study as a whole: No association of the MS cluster with clinical or MRI features was observed, and the need for larger cohorts was stated by the authors. In phylogenetic analysis, the repertoires of 18 of 34 MS patients grouped into a cluster of related CDR3 sequences, which suggests a possible signature at the repertoire level. No identical CDR3 amino acid sequences were found to be shared among expanded clones across subjects, suggesting that TCR-beta repertoires were private in all groups. TCR clonal expansion was highest in HAM/TSP patients and lowest in MS patients, with MS patients falling below even healthy controls.

Unsorted PBMC libraries were generated from 2 million PBMCs stored in RNAlater at -80 °C until RNA extraction. Multiple sclerosis patients were enrolled in a US clinical protocol evaluating disease progression by magnetic resonance imaging. Peripheral blood was subjected to Ficoll-Hypaque density gradient centrifugation to isolate PBMCs, which were then cryopreserved in liquid nitrogen. In its sample, this clonotype was seen many times. The target of this receptor is not known. Base qualities are not recorded, but no much larger clone differs from it by a single base. To synthesize cDNA, template-switch 5'RACE was performed with a primer carrying a 10-nucleotide random unique molecular identifier so that each TCR transcript was tagged. Each sequencing run produced over 200 million TCR-beta sequences covering 15-18 subjects. The RNeasy kit was used to extract total RNA. TCR-beta VDJ regions were amplified with primers for the TCR constant region and the 5'RACE anchor, using the KAPA Real-time Library Amplification kit. Sample indexes and Illumina adaptors were added in a first PCR, after which library yield was increased in a second PCR. The roughly 650 bp TCR product was size-selected on a 2% E-gel SizeSelection system after Ampure bead purification. Library quality was checked on a Bioanalyzer, concentration was measured with Qubit, and libraries were quantified with the Kapa Library Quantification kit before pooling. Libraries were sequenced paired-end 2 x 150 bp on an Illumina HiSeq 2500. To increase sequence diversity, about 23-32% phiX was spiked into each library pool. Under the source paper's analysis protocol: The quality-filtered reads were processed with the UMI-based MiGEC pipeline, whose error correction step removed more than 80% of the raw TCR sequences. VDJ genes were aligned to IMGT germline references, and clonotypes were defined by unique CDR3 amino acid sequence plus V-J genes. Clonal expansion, Shannon diversity and CDR3 relatedness were evaluated with VDJtools (CalcPairwiseDistances, ClusterSamples), while phylogenetic trees were built in CLCbio workbench. Clones with at least 8 unique UMIs were defined as expanded, with this threshold being based on coefficient-of-variation modelling across technical triplicates. The raw public reads went through TCRdb reprocessing: fastp at Q25, MiXCR clone calling, in-frame beta chains kept. A single entry per CDR3 protein holds the most common genes and DNA from its merged rows. What appears here as the V and J calls and clone size reflects TCRdb's work, not the paper's. This sample holds under 20,000 distinct CDR3 sequences; approximately 2.5% were observed only once. The top ten constitute 5.5% of the sample.

The CDR3 measures 15 amino acids from cysteine to phenylalanine. Solely the CDR3 DNA is kept, with 45 bases framed from the first base. V is trimmed back by 1 base and J by 3 bases, and the junction contains 4 bases that no gene match accounts for. CDR1 SGHRS and CDR2 YFSETQ were looked up in the germline V gene. The sequence is built from TRBV5-1 and TRBJ2-1; TRBD2 fits 7 bases in the junction. The receptor comes from a woman in her late teens or twenties with multiple sclerosis. What was sequenced was PBMCs. The CDR3 region has the sequence CASSLSGTNYNEQFF. The bases are TGCGCCAGCAGCTTGAGCGGGACGAACTACAATGAGCAGTTCTTC.